Shown below are 27 T cell receptor beta chains from a single sample sequenced in a study of T cells in Graves' hyperthyroidism and ophthalmopathy. Amplified regions were TCR beta CDR3 sequences from RNA transcripts. The TCR CDR3 was amplified in a first-round RT-PCR using the HTBI primer set. TCRdb fed the multiplex PCR reads into MiXCR, producing one record per CDR3 protein. This sample carries hundreds of thousands of distinct CDR3 sequences, around 20% of them seen once, and the ten largest clones take 50% to 75%. The sequenced sample was blood. Receptors originate from a man aged 30-40 years with Graves' ophthalmopathy.

The rearrangement links TRBV11-3 to TRBJ2-1; 14 nucleotides agree with TRBD2. Trimming removed 5 bases from V and 3 bases from J; junction bases left unmatched: 15. Germline CDR1 is SGHNT and CDR2 is YENEEA. The CDR3 is 20 amino acids. The CDR3 loop reads CASSDHALGLAGVGYNEQFF. The CDR3 nucleotides read TGTGCCAGCAGCGACCACGCACTGGGACTAGCGGGAGTAGGCTACAATGAGCAGTTCTTC.

This sequence joins TRBV13 and TRBJ2-5; tentative D call: TRBD2 (6 bases). The CDR3 is made up of 14 amino acids. Germline V gene lookup returns CDR1 PRHDT and CDR2 FYEKMQ (reference sequence). The germline V and J ends were trimmed by 4 bases and 2 bases, with 11 bases remaining between them. The chain's CDR3 is CASSSLAFQETQYF. CDR3 in DNA: TGTGCCAGCAGCTCTCTAGCGTTTCAAGAGACCCAGTACTTC.

This clonotype was counted a single time. One base away lies a much larger clone, so this may be a sequencing read error. The V gene is TRBV7-6, the J gene TRBJ1-1, with D possibly being TRBD1 (6 bases). The CDR3 is 14 amino acids. Germline V gives CDR1 SGHVS, CDR2 FNYEAQ. The V and J ends lost 2 bases and 4 bases respectively, with 11 bases between them. The CDR3 DNA is TGTGCCAGCAGCTTAATGGGGGCGAGCACTGAAGCTTTCTTT. Its protein is CASSLMGASTEAFF.

The J gene is TRBJ2-4, the V gene TRBV27, with a tentative D call TRBD2 (6 bases). Germline CDR1 reads MNHEY; CDR2 reads SMNVEV (reference sequence). Trimming removed 3 bases at V and 0 bases at J, with 12 bases between. This CDR3 comprises 16 residues. CDR3 sequence: CASSLRRGLAKNIQYF. The CDR3 DNA is TGTGCCAGCAGTTTGAGGCGGGGCCTAGCCAAAAACATTCAGTACTTC.

This clonotype was seen many times. The genes are TRBV20-1 and TRBJ2-1; no reliable D call. The CDR3 has 13 residues. Trimming shortened V by 3 bases and J by 3 bases, and 9 bases separated the two germline ends. Germline V gene lookup returns CDR1 DFQATT and CDR2 SNEGSKA (reference sequence). The CDR3, as DNA: TGCAGTGCTAGTATCGGGTACTACAATGAGCAGTTCTTC. This encodes CSASIGYYNEQFF.

The chain is built from TRBV14 and TRBJ1-2; 7 bases fit TRBD1. The germline CDR1 and CDR2 sequences are SGHDN and FVKESK. V was clipped by 4 bases and J by 8 bases; unmatched bases: 4. CDR3 size: 12 residues. The CDR3 DNA follows: TGTGCCAGCAGCCCCAGGGGGGGAGGCTACACCTTC. Its translation: CASSPRGGGYTF.

The V gene is TRBV5-1, the J gene TRBJ2-1, with 11 bases identical to TRBD2. Germline values: CDR1 SGHRS, CDR2 YFSETQ. The trim removed 4 bases at V and 0 bases at J, leaving 12 bases unmatched. The CDR3 consists of 19 residues. The CDR3: CASSARLAGLTSSYNEQFF. Written as DNA, the CDR3 is TGCGCCAGCAGCGCACGACTAGCGGGACTCACCAGCTCCTACAATGAGCAGTTCTTC.

This clonotype was counted a few times. The V call is TRBV5-1, the J call TRBJ2-7; 8 bases fit TRBD1. Unmatched junction bases numbered 4, after V lost 0 bases and J lost 2 bases. The CDR3 totals 15 residues. CDR1 and CDR2 from the germline V gene are SGHRS and YFSETQ. In nucleotides, the CDR3 is TGCGCCAGCAGCTTGGGTGACAGGGGAGCCTACGAGCAGTACTTC. It translates to CASSLGDRGAYEQYF. Full variable domain (missing parts from reference TRBV5-1 and TRBJ2-7): KAGVTQTPRYLIKTRGQQVTLSCSPISGHRSVSWYQQTPGQGLQFLFEYFSETQRNKGNFPGRFSGRQFSNSRSEMNVSTLELGDSALYLCASSLGDRGAYEQYFGPGTRLTVT.

J is TRBJ2-3 and V is TRBV11-3; 7 nucleotides agree with TRBD1. The junction had 6 bases not matched to a gene; V was cut back by 0 bases and J by 6 bases. The CDR3 consists of 15 residues. Germline loops: CDR1 SGHNT, CDR2 YENEEA. CDR3 loop: CASSLDVTGSDTQYF. The CDR3 DNA is TGTGCCAGCAGCTTAGATGTGACAGGGTCGGATACGCAGTATTTT.

The rearrangement uses TRBV29-1 and TRBJ2-3; D possibly matches TRBD1 or TRBD2 (6 bases each). CDR3 length: 14 residues. The V end was cut by 6 bases, the J end by 1 base, with 14 bases between. Germline V CDR1 and CDR2: SQVTM, ANQGSEA. DNA of the CDR3: TGCAGCGTAAGGGGGGTCGGCGGCACAGATACGCAGTATTTT. Residues: CSVRGVGGTDTQYF.

This chain connects TRBV19 to TRBJ2-1; perhaps TRBD1 as D (6 bases). V lost 5 bases and J lost 4, with 12 bases in between. The CDR3 covers 14 residues. The germline V gene encodes CDR1 LNHDA and CDR2 SQIVND (reference sequence). In DNA form, the CDR3 reads TGTGCCAGTAGTCCAGGACAGCTTTACAATGAGCAGTTCTTC. Translating it yields CASSPGQLYNEQFF.

In this sample, this clonotype turned up a few times. The rearrangement links TRBV7-9 to TRBJ2-7, with D maybe TRBD1 (6 bases). The CDR3 loop spans 15 amino acids. V lost 3 bases and J 5 bases, leaving 17 bases between the germline ends. Germline V gene sequence: CDR1 SEHNR, CDR2 FQNEAQ (reference sequence). CDR3 sequence: CASSFVQGNKDEQYF. In nucleotides, the CDR3 is TGTGCCAGCAGCTTCGTCCAGGGGAATAAGGACGAGCAGTACTTC. Using reference TRBV7-9 and TRBJ2-7 for the parts outside the CDR3, the full variable domain is DTGVSQNPRHKITKRGQNVTFRCDPISEHNRLYWYRQTLGQGPEFLTYFQNEAQLEKSRLLSDRFSAERPKGSFSTLEIQRTEQGDSAMYLCASSFVQGNKDEQYFGPGTRLTVT.

This clonotype was detected only a few times. The chain joins TRBV20-1 to TRBJ2-3; 8 bases agree with TRBD2. After removal of 1 base from V and 3 bases from J, the junction contained 6 bases not matched to a gene. CDR3 length equals 15 residues. Germline V CDR1 and CDR2: DFQATT, SNEGSKA (reference sequence). In DNA form, the CDR3 reads TGCAGTGCTAGAGGAGCGGGAGATAGGACAGATACGCAGTATTTT. Translated: CSARGAGDRTDTQYF.

This clonotype was counted only a few times. This chain connects TRBV6-5 to TRBJ1-6; TRBD1 might be the D (5 bases). The CDR3 sequence is 15 residues long. V was cut by 0 bases and J by 7 bases, with 10 bases left in between. Germline-derived CDR1 and CDR2 are MNHEY and SVGAGI. CDR3 protein: CASSYSGAGNSPLHF. In DNA form, the CDR3 reads TGTGCCAGCAGTTACTCAGGGGCGGGCAATTCACCCCTCCACTTT.

A remark on this clonotype: A much larger clone lies one base from this, so it may be a read error. This rearrangement joins TRBV11-3 to TRBJ2-7; 8 bases match TRBD1. Germline CDR1 reads SGHNT; CDR2 reads YENEEA. CDR3 size: 15 residues. J was trimmed by 5 bases and V by 8 bases; bases with no gene match: 14. In nucleotides, the CDR3 is TGTGCCAGCTGCCCATTCGGACAGGGATTCAACGAGCAGTACTTC. It translates to CASCPFGQGFNEQYF.

The sample holds many counts of this clonotype. CDR3 nucleotide sequence: TGTGCCAGCAGCTCCCGACTAGCGGGAGGCGAGCAGTACTTC. Amino acid sequence: CASSSRLAGGEQYF. V usage is TRBV7-2 and J usage is TRBJ2-7, with 13 bases fitting TRBD2. The V and J ends lost 4 bases and 6 bases, in that order; junction bases with no gene match: 3. The CDR3 consists of 14 residues. The V gene's germline CDR1 is SGHTA and CDR2 FQGNSA.

This clonotype occurred once. The chain couples TRBV18 to TRBJ1-2, with 10 nucleotides matching TRBD1. This CDR3 contains 15 residues. V lost 4 bases, J lost 7 bases, and 9 bases stayed unmatched. Looked up from germline, CDR1 is KGHSH and CDR2 is LQKENI. CDR3 sequence reads: CASSLRDRGPPGYTF. In nucleotides, the CDR3 is TGTGCCAGCTCACTCCGGGACAGGGGTCCTCCTGGCTACACCTTC.

This clonotype was recorded a few times. The rearrangement joins TRBV20-1 to TRBJ1-6; tentatively, D is TRBD1 (5 bases). Germline lookup yields CDR1 DFQATT and CDR2 SNEGSKA (reference sequence). Trimming took off 0 bases at V and 7 bases at J, with 13 bases between the two ends. The CDR3 has 15 residues. The CDR3 DNA reads as TGCAGTGCTAGAGATATCAGGGAAGGGAATTCACCCCTCCACTTT. Residues: CSARDIREGNSPLHF.

The V gene is TRBV6-1, the J gene TRBJ2-3; 7 bases are shared with TRBD1. Germline assignment: CDR1 MNHNS and CDR2 SASEGT. Germline trimming cut 6 bases from V and 0 bases from J; bases unmatched to any gene: 3. The CDR3 contains 14 residues. The CDR3 here is CASRQGLSTDTQYF. The CDR3 nucleotides read TGTGCCAGCAGACAGGGGTTGAGCACAGATACGCAGTATTTT.

This clonotype was observed many times. This sequence joins TRBV5-1 and TRBJ1-2; TRBD1 matches at 9 bases. Trimming took 4 bases from V and 6 from J; bases not matched to a gene: 4. Germline assignment: CDR1 SGHRS and CDR2 YFSETQ. The CDR3 covers 13 residues. DNA for the CDR3: TGCGCCAGCAGCGACCGGGACAGGGATGGCTACACCTTC. It specifies CASSDRDRDGYTF.

This CDR3 reads CASSFWDTQYF. The CDR3 DNA sequence: TGTGCCAGCAGTTTCTGGGATACGCAGTATTTT. This chain connects TRBV27 to TRBJ2-3; no clear D. The germline CDR1 and CDR2 sequences are MNHEY and SMNVEV (reference sequence). The CDR3 runs 11 residues. V was pared by 3 bases and J by 6 bases, with 4 bases between.

This clonotype has at least ten counts. The J gene is TRBJ2-3, the V gene TRBV2, with TRBD2 matching 11 bases. Per germline, CDR1 SNHLY and CDR2 FYNNEI. The CDR3 runs 15 residues. Trimming took 6 bases from V and 4 from J; bases not matched to a gene: 6. Here the CDR3 DNA reads TGTGCCAGCAGACCTACTAGCGGGAGCGCAGATACGCAGTATTTT. Translated, it gives CASRPTSGSADTQYF.

This clonotype was counted many times. V gene TRBV29-1 combines with J gene TRBJ2-3; D unclear. The CDR3 has 14 residues. Germline CDR1 SQVTM, CDR2 ANQGSEA. Between the trimmed V and J ends, which lost 3 bases and 0 bases, there was a span of 10 bases. The CDR3 nucleotides are TGCAGCGTTGAGAGGCCCGGGAGCACAGATACGCAGTATTTT. It is translated as CSVERPGSTDTQYF.

This clonotype came up a few times. The chain has TRBV30 and TRBJ2-3; D may be TRBD2 (5 bases). The CDR3 contains 14 residues. Germline V gene sequence: CDR1 GTSNPN, CDR2 SVGIG (reference sequence). Trimming removed 1 base at V and 2 bases at J, with 10 bases between. CDR3 sequence (DNA): TGTGCCTGGAGTGGCGGGCCTAACACAGATACGCAGTATTTT. Its protein is CAWSGGPNTDTQYF.

The chain couples TRBV24-1 to TRBJ2-1; 7 bases agree with TRBD1. Trimming cost V 5 bases and J 12 bases; bases outside gene matches: 9. The CDR3 is made up of 13 amino acids. Germline V gives CDR1 KGHDR, CDR2 SFDVKD. CDR3 sequence: CATSGRGFEGQFF. The CDR3 DNA reads as TGTGCCACCAGTGGCAGGGGGTTCGAGGGGCAGTTCTTC.

For this clonotype: This sequence may be a read error, since a much larger clone differs from it by one base. The V and J genes are TRBV2 and TRBJ2-3; D remains ambiguous. Germline values: CDR1 SNHLY, CDR2 FYNNEI. This CDR3 is built from 13 residues. The chain's CDR3 is CAGTGTRTDTQYF. As DNA, the CDR3 is TGTGCCGGCACGGGCACACGCACGGATACGCAGTATTTT.

Many counts were recorded for this clonotype. The chain joins TRBV20-1 to TRBJ2-7; 9 bases are shared with TRBD2. In germline, CDR1 is DFQATT, CDR2 SNEGSKA (reference sequence). The V and J ends lost 5 bases and 3 bases, in that order; junction bases with no gene match: 8. CDR3 length: 14 residues. The CDR3 here is CSAVTLAGSYEQYF. In DNA, the CDR3 is TGCAGTGCTGTGACGCTAGCGGGGAGCTACGAGCAGTACTTC.